One and the same sample provided the 8 T cell receptor beta chains below, sequenced in a study of naive and memory T cell subsets. An equimolar mix of two oligonucleotides served as the beta constant-region primer for TRBC1 and TRBC2. Four rounds of PCR amplified the ligated cDNA using nested alpha and beta constant-region primers plus SP2. TCRdb ran MiXCR on the UMI-ligation and nested PCR reads and lists one entry per CDR3 protein. The sample includes tens of thousands of distinct CDR3 sequences, roughly 9.6% of them seen just once. Sequenced: central memory CD8+ T cells from blood. These receptors were obtained from a human donor in good health.

This clonotype was seen many times. The rearrangement uses TRBV9 and TRBJ2-1, with 7 bases lining up with TRBD2. This CDR3 region has 15 residues. The V and J ends lost 3 bases and 9 bases, in that order; junction bases with no gene match: 12. The germline CDR1 and CDR2 sequences are SGDLS and YYNGEE. CDR3 residues: CASSAPFGGGIEQFF. CDR3 bases: TGTGCCAGCAGCGCTCCCTTCGGGGGAGGGATTGAGCAGTTCTTC.

This clonotype was found many times. The genes are TRBV25-1 and TRBJ2-5; unclear D gene. This CDR3 has 14 residues. The germline V and J ends were trimmed by 5 bases and 1 base, with 11 bases remaining between them. CDR1 is MGHDK, CDR2 SYGVNS, per germline. DNA for the CDR3: TGTGCCAGCAGTCCGACTTGGATCCAAGAGACCCAGTACTTC. Its translation is CASSPTWIQETQYF.

The chain joins TRBV12-3 or TRBV12-4 to TRBJ2-7, with a weak D call TRBD1 (6 bases). With 3 bases removed from V and 3 bases from J, the gap between germline ends came to 15 bases. The CDR3 consists of 15 residues. CDR3 protein: CASSLLWGLRYEQYF. For the CDR3, the DNA is TGTGCCAGCAGTTTGTTGTGGGGGCTCCGCTACGAGCAGTACTTC.

The V and J genes are TRBV6-5 and TRBJ2-2; no definite D call. CDR1 and CDR2 (germline): MNHEY, SVGAGI. The CDR3 is made up of 15 amino acids. With 2 bases removed from V and 6 bases from J, the gap between germline ends came to 13 bases. The CDR3 protein is CASSYVYPVAGELFF. In DNA form, the CDR3 reads TGTGCCAGCAGTTACGTGTACCCAGTCGCCGGGGAGCTGTTTTTT.

V and J are TRBV29-1 and TRBJ2-1; tentative D call: TRBD2 (5 bases). The CDR3 totals 13 residues. Between the trimmed V and J ends, which lost 4 bases and 6 bases, there was a span of 13 bases. Per germline, CDR1 SQVTM and CDR2 ANQGSEA. This CDR3 is CSVVGVSFNEQFF. DNA for the CDR3: TGCAGCGTTGTGGGAGTAAGTTTCAATGAGCAGTTCTTC.

Relative to its sample, this clonotype is medium-sized. This chain uses TRBV6-4 with TRBJ1-1, with D possibly TRBD1 on 5 matching bases. CDR1 and CDR2 (germline): MRHNA, SNTAGT. The CDR3 is 14 amino acids. The V gene lost 6 bases and the J gene lost 4 bases, with 15 bases spanning the gap. The CDR3 DNA is TGTGCCAGCAGCTCTGAGGGGCAGAGCACTGAAGCTTTCTTT. Protein sequence: CASSSEGQSTEAFF.

This clonotype was observed at least ten times. This chain uses TRBV6-2 or TRBV6-3 with TRBJ2-3; TRBD2 agrees at 10 bases. CDR1 and CDR2 (germline): MNHEY, SVGEGT. This CDR3 contains 15 residues. The junction had 7 bases not matched to a gene; V was cut back by 5 bases and J by 5 bases. DNA for the CDR3: TGTGCCAGCAGTCCGACCTTAGCGGGAGGAGATACGCAGTATTTT. This sequence encodes CASSPTLAGGDTQYF.

This clonotype was counted at least ten times. The chain has TRBV29-1 and TRBJ2-1; TRBD1 might be the D (6 bases). V was cut by 5 bases and J by 3 bases, with 11 bases left in between. Germline CDR1 SQVTM, CDR2 ANQGSEA. This CDR3 comprises 13 residues. The CDR3 sequence is CSVQYRDYNEQFF. The CDR3 DNA follows: TGCAGCGTTCAATACAGGGACTACAATGAGCAGTTCTTC.